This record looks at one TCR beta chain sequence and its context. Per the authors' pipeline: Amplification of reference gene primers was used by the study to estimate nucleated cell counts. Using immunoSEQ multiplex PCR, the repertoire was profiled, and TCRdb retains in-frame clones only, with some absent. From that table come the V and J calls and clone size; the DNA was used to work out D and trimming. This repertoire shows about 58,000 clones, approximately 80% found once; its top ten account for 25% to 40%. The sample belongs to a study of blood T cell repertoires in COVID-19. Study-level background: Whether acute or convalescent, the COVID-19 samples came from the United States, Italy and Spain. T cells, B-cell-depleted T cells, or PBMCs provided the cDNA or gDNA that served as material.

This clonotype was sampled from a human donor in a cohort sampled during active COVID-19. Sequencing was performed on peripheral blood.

CDR3 nucleotide sequence: TGCGCCAGCTCCCCGGGACTAGTAATGGGAGAGACCCAGTACTTC. Translated, it gives CASSPGLVMGETQYF. The genes are TRBV10-1 and TRBJ2-5; the match to TRBD2 covers 8 bases. Germline CDR1 WNHNN, CDR2 SYGVQD (reference sequence). Trimming took 8 bases from V and 4 from J; bases not matched to a gene: 12. The CDR3 is made up of 15 amino acids.